Reported below is one T cell receptor beta chain. Antigen unknown. This sample was taken from a study of blood T cells in healthy people across ages. Study-level findings and limits: The long-lived group displayed more naive CD4+ cells, plus higher diversity, than the aged donors did. Correlation between TCR beta diversity and naive T cell percentage was strong.

Using a J-beta primer mix together with a sample-barcoded 5' primer, a second PCR was run for roughly 6 to 12 cycles. Paired-end reads containing CDR3 totaled no fewer than 3 million for each sample. In TCRdb, the 5' RACE reads were re-called with MiXCR into one record per CDR3 protein. Found here are roughly 930,000 distinct CDR3 sequences, 45% to 50% of them singletons; the top ten hold around 15%. V was trimmed by 0 bases and J by 5 bases, leaving 8 bases between them. CDR3 size: 14 residues. The germline V gene encodes CDR1 MNHEY and CDR2 SVGEGT. Sequences were obtained from blood. The clonotype comes from a man under 40 in good health. The chain recombines TRBV6-2 or TRBV6-3 with TRBJ2-1; no firm D call. This CDR3 reads CASSYSLWNNEQFF. In DNA form, the CDR3 reads TGTGCCAGCAGTTACTCACTTTGGAACAATGAGCAGTTCTTC.